Below, one T cell receptor (beta chain) is given with its context. This entry is derived from a study of Ad26.COV2.S vaccination and SARS-CoV-2 variants. Sequencing used immunoSEQ multiplex PCR; TCRdb keeps in-frame clones, though not all of them. The table shows around 340,000 clones, with around 90% occurring only once. The length of the CDR3 is 15 residues. CDR1 SGDLS and CDR2 YYNGEE come from the germline V gene. Trimming left V 3 bases short and J 6 bases short, with 15 bases between. The treatment: 19 received Ad26.COV2.S at low or high dose, single or two shots; roughly 5 received placebo; per-sample allocation not given. Specimen acquisition occurred on day 63 following the initial vaccine or placebo injection.

The input for sequencing was peripheral blood, taken in a trial of Ad26.COV2.S vaccine versus placebo. V gene TRBV9 combines with J gene TRBJ1-4; D not certain. The sequence was collected from a person between 18 and 65 years old who received the Ad26.COV2.S COVID-19 vaccine or a placebo. In DNA, the CDR3 is TGTGCCAGCAGCGCAGGAGGGCGTCGAGATGAAAAACTGTTTTTT. As protein: CASSAGGRRDEKLFF.